Sequencing of this T cell receptor (beta chain) was carried out in a study of CD8+ T cells in alopecia areata. Findings and caveats of the study: Sequencing of scalp samples also includes resident alphabeta T cells from normal skin.

Treatment noted: oral pan-JAK inhibitor, 5-10 mg twice daily. Individuals with alopecia areata gave both lesional scalp punch biopsies and peripheral blood for collection. This clone appeared a single time. What it binds is not known. RNA was extracted and reverse transcribed into cDNA as the sequencing template. Profiling relied on immunoSEQ multiplex PCR, and the TCRdb table lists in-frame clones only, not all of them. The sample holds about 76,000 clones, 66% seen once. This TCR derives from a human donor with alopecia areata. This sample comprised CD8+ T cells sorted from blood, obtained at week 24, from a patient treated with tofacitinib.

CDR3 protein: CASSEGSNEQFF. The CDR3 coding sequence is TGCGCCAGCAGCGAGGGGAGCAATGAGCAGTTCTTC. The rearrangement uses TRBV4-1 and TRBJ2-1; D might be TRBD1 or TRBD2, each matching 5 bases. The CDR3 totals 12 residues. Looked up from germline, CDR1 is MGHRA and CDR2 is YSYEKL. Deletions cut 5 bases from V and 6 bases from J, with 8 bases between.